The clone carrying this TCR beta chain was seen a few times. Its antigen is unknown. The data were taken from a study of T cell repertoires in cytomegalovirus infection. Study background: CMV epitopes, recently identified HLA-C-restricted and well-studied HLA-B-restricted, were used. The public TCR beta signatures pointed to both CMV infection and matching HLA type. Study conclusions and caveats: The ex vivo response was dominated by HLA-C-restricted CMV-specific TCR beta clonotypes. Identification of carriers of CMV plus the relevant HLA was performed using cumulative public TCR beta family frequency.

The CDR3 consists of 12 residues. Trimming cost V 5 bases and J 6 bases, with 10 bases left between them. Per germline, CDR1 SEHNR and CDR2 FQNEAQ (reference sequence). Each CDR3 protein is one row after TCRdb ran MiXCR on the reads. The repertoire includes about 920,000 distinct CDR3 sequences, 31% of them detected once, and around 15% sits in the top ten. The V and J genes are TRBV7-9 and TRBJ1-1; D unclear. The source is a human donor in good health (CMV status not recorded). Some clones in this sample may be carry-over from other donors' samples. Material: cultured CD8+ T cells from PBMCs, obtained from culture after CMV antigen stimulation. The CDR3 here is CASSRGDPEAFF. The DNA for the CDR3 is TGTGCCAGCAGCAGAGGAGACCCTGAAGCTTTCTTT.